This TCR beta chain was recorded in a study of high-grade serous ovarian cancer treatment subgroups (dated by TCRdb to the early 2020s). Describing the broader study: On average, each sample produced around 14,000 sequencing reads and 6,000 to 9,500 unique TCR beta rearrangements. The study profiled TCR beta repertoires in high-grade serous ovarian cancer patients grouped by complete gross resection or neoadjuvant chemotherapy response under a laparoscopic triage algorithm. Of the roughly 30 patients in the cohort, some ten had no residual disease after primary surgery (R0), some ten were excellent NACT responders, and some ten were poor NACT responders. In total there were approximately 96 samples, since every patient provided one primary tumor sample and two metastatic tumor samples. Overall study results and their limits: Because bulk tumor TCR sequencing provided no spatial information, insight into HGSC tumor complexity and diversity was limited. TCR clonal relatedness correlated positively with neoantigen level and, by trend, with copy number variation and mutation load from whole-genome sequencing. Tumors from the same patient had repertoire similarity ranging from 0.11 to 0.79, while tumors from different patients showed almost no similarity. The TCR repertoire analyses centered on CDR3, leaving CDR1 and CDR2 unanalyzed.

High-throughput TCR profiling via ImmunoSEQ was performed on the roughly 100 tumor samples. The paper's data handling went like this. To measure repertoire diversity, the metrics used were richness (unique productive sequences), clonality, evenness and relatedness, and the Bhattacharyya coefficient was used to assess similarity between samples. In a sensitivity analysis, TCRs with fewer than two reads were excluded, and consistent conclusions were obtained. Not all clones reach the TCRdb copy of this immuneACCESS table, which keeps in-frame sequences only. Checked studies attribute under half of the gap to unresolved V genes and leave the rest unexplained. For V, J and clone size, that table is used; D and trimming come from the DNA. Counted in this sample were about 28,000 clones; about 86% of them appeared once. 2% to 2.5% of the sample is held by the ten biggest clonotypes. Turning to this clone: Its antigen remains unidentified. The record has no base qualities; no much larger clone is one base away.

Taken from cysteine to phenylalanine, the CDR3 has 13 residues. Only the CDR3 portion is preserved as DNA: 39 bases, with reading frame beginning at the first base. The germline V gene encodes CDR1 MNHEY and CDR2 SMNVEV (reference sequence). The germline ends are 6 bases apart after V is trimmed by 5 bases and J by 1 base. Collection of tumor samples took place before definitive surgery or chemotherapy. The MD Anderson Biospecimen Extraction Resource handled genomic DNA extraction, while the MD Anderson Cancer Genomics Laboratory carried out the TCR sequencing. The TCR was taken from a human donor with high-grade serous ovarian cancer. The sequenced sample consisted of tumor tissue. Rearrangement joined TRBV27 to TRBJ2-1, with an unclear D gene assignment. CDR3 region: CASSLWSYNEQFF. The sequenced DNA: TGTGCCAGCAGTCTGTGGTCCTACAATGAGCAGTTCTTC.